Sequencing of this T cell receptor beta chain was carried out in a study of shared clonotypes between healthy human individuals. CD8 cells classed as naive were CD45RO-negative and positively selected for CCR7, excluding terminally differentiated effector memory CD45RA+ cells. Measured with immunoSEQ multiplex PCR; TCRdb has only the in-frame clones, and not every one. The repertoire includes approximately 1.9 million clones, roughly 95% of them detected once, and roughly 1.7% sits in the top ten. CDR3 length equals 14 residues. V lost 4 bases, J lost 4 bases, and 14 bases lay in between. CDR1 is SGDLS and CDR2 is YYNGEE in the germline V gene.

The TCR sequence derives from a man younger than 35 in good health. Some clones in this sample may be carry-over from other donors' samples. The rearrangement uses TRBV9 and TRBJ2-5; TRBD2 is a possible D gene (6 bases). Sequencing was carried out using naive CD8+ T cells from PBMCs. For the CDR3, the DNA is TGTGCCAGCAGCTCCCGACTAGGGGCAGAGACCCAGTACTTC. Amino acids: CASSSRLGAETQYF.